The rows below give T cell receptor beta chains drawn from one sample of a study of naive and memory T cell subsets. From the UMI-ligation and nested PCR reads, TCRdb called clonotypes with MiXCR, one entry per CDR3 protein. Here the sample spans about 150,000 distinct CDR3 sequences, over 20% being singletons. The sequenced sample consisted of naive CD4+ T cells from blood. Receptors originate from a human donor in good health. The conserved cysteine and the conserved F or W are not part of the CDR3 here. D genes are given only for firm matches.

d_gene	v_gene	j_gene	CDR3aa
.	TRBV29-1	TRBJ2-6	SVDGASGANVLT
.	TRBV6-5	TRBJ1-1	ASSYSNDWMNTEAF
TRBD1	TRBV30	TRBJ2-7	AWRPLTGGASPYEQY
.	TRBV9	TRBJ1-6	ASSPDTYNSPLH
TRBD1	TRBV29-1	TRBJ1-1	SVETGGTAF
.	TRBV2	TRBJ1-5	ASSGPYSNQPQH
TRBD2	TRBV5-1	TRBJ2-7	ASSPLAGAVGYEQY
TRBD2	TRBV7-8	TRBJ2-7	ASSSGVFYEQY
.	TRBV6-1	TRBJ1-2	ASSEVDGNYGYT
.	TRBV6-4	TRBJ1-5	ASTGRPEDQPQH
.	TRBV15	TRBJ2-7	ATSRQTGAGEQY
.	TRBV6-6	TRBJ2-7	TSAEGRGVREQY
.	TRBV3-1	TRBJ2-7	ASSHSRGEQY
.	TRBV29-1	TRBJ2-3	SVVGQRVASTDTQY
.	TRBV20-1	TRBJ2-5	SATLIETQY
.	TRBV20-1	TRBJ2-7	SAPPDLSSYEQY
.	TRBV29-1	TRBJ1-5	SVGDGGFGNQPQH
.	TRBV6-4	TRBJ1-2	ASTRSPDSGGYT
.	TRBV6-5	TRBJ1-2	ASSYSLTGISYGYT
TRBD2	TRBV20-1	TRBJ2-1	SAPGLAGSGSYNEQF
TRBD1	TRBV29-1	TRBJ2-1	SVGTGGNYNEQF
TRBD2	TRBV20-1	TRBJ2-7	SARDSRGLALEQY
.	TRBV6-6	TRBJ2-7	ASSRSTGYEQY